This T cell receptor beta chain appears in the sequencing data of a study of shared clonotypes between healthy human individuals. General study results and limits: Richness estimates generally favored naive over memory subsets.

Germline CDR1 reads SGHVS; CDR2 reads FQNEAQ. The CDR3 contains 14 residues. V dropped 1 base and J dropped 4 bases, with 8 bases sitting between them. Notes on this clone: Its antigen is undetermined.

Data came from immunoSEQ multiplex PCR; TCRdb stores just in-frame clones and leaves some out. This sample yields roughly 320,000 clones, of which 87% are seen a single time; under 20% belongs to the top ten. The receptor's source is a young man in good health. J is TRBJ1-3 and V is TRBV7-8; no reliable D call. Sequenced material: memory CD8+ T cells sorted from blood. Stated subset: CD45RO+ cells pooled with CCR7-negative TemRA cells. Written as DNA, the CDR3 is TGTGCCAGCAGCTTAGGAGCGAGCGGAAACACCATATATTTT. Translated: CASSLGASGNTIYF. Full variable domain (remainder filled in from reference TRBV7-8 and TRBJ1-3): GAGVSQSPRYKVAKRGQDVALRCDPISGHVSLFWYQQALGQGPEFLTYFQNEAQLDKSGLPSDRFFAERPEGSVSTLKIQRTQQEDSAVYLCASSLGASGNTIYFGEGSWLTVV.